The entry that follows covers one T cell receptor beta chain sequence. The germline V gene encodes CDR1 MDHEN and CDR2 SYDVKM. The CDR3 runs to 15 residues. These data are taken from a study of CXCR3-negative and CXCR3-positive naive CD8 T cells. About the study: Libraries each contributed about 1.5 +/- 0.3 million TRB reads, for roughly 140 million in total.

Each TRB cDNA library was prepared by 5' RACE (with UMI labels). After re-calling the 5' RACE reads, TCRdb lists one entry per CDR3 protein, DNA absent. Listed are 90,000 to 100,000 distinct CDR3 sequences; approximately 1.7% falls within the top ten. The gene calls are TRBV28 and TRBJ1-5; the TCRdb D gene call, TRBD1, has no DNA to confirm it. The receptor's source is a human donor in good health. Some clones in this sample may be carry-over from other donors' samples. The sequencing input was naive CXCR3- CD8+ T cells from blood. Noted subset: CD45RO-CCR7+CD27+CD95- naive CD8+ T cells lacking CXCR3 (TNR3-). The CDR3 loop reads CASSFVWGSNQPQHF.